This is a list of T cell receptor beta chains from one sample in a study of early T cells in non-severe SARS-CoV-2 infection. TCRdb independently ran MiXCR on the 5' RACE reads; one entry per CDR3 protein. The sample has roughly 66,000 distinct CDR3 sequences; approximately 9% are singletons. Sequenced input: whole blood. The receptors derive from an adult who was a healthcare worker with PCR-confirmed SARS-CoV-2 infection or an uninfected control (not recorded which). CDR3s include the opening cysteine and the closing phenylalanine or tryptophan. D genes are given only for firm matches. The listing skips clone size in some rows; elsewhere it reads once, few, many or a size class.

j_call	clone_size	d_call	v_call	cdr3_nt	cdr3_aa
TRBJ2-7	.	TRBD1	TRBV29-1	TGCAGCGTTGCTGACAGGGTGAGGTCCTACGAGCAGTACTTC	CSVADRVRSYEQYF
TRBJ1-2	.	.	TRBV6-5	TGTGCCAGTAGATTGGACAGAATTGATGGCTACACCTTC	CASRLDRIDGYTF
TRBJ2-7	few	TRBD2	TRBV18	TGTGCCAGCTCACCACCGGGACTAGCGGTCTACGAGCAGTACTTC	CASSPPGLAVYEQYF
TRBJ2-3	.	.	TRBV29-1	TGCAGCGTTGAAGACAGCACAGATACGCAGTATTTT	CSVEDSTDTQYF
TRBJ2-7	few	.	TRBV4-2	TGTGCCAGCAGCCAAGATCTATCCAGGGTGGACGAGCAGTACTTC	CASSQDLSRVDEQYF
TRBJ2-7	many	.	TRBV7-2	TGTGCCAGCAGCTTAGCACAGGGTCGGGGGTACGAGCAGTACTTC	CASSLAQGRGYEQYF
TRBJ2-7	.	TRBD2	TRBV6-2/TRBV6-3	TGTGCCAGCAGTTCTAGCGGGGGCTACTACGAGCAGTACTTC	CASSSSGGYYEQYF
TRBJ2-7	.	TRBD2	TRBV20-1	TGCAGTGCTAGATCTGGGACTAGCGGGTACGAGCAGTACTTC	CSARSGTSGYEQYF
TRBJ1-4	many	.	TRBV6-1	TGTGCCAGCGGGGACACCCTTAAAGGAAAACTGTTTTTT	CASGDTLKGKLFF
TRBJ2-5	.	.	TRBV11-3	TGTGCCAGCAGCTCCACCATCTGGGAGACCCAGTACTTC	CASSSTIWETQYF